What follows are 30 T cell receptor beta chains derived from one specimen sequenced in a study of cytotoxic CD8 clonotypes in ibrutinib-treated CLL. Sequencing was performed with immunoSEQ multiplex PCR; in TCRdb, only in-frame clones are kept and a portion is missing. The sample has fewer than 400,000 clones, around 66% seen once. This material consisted of PBMCs, taken after 36 months of ibrutinib treatment. These TCRs come from a human donor with chronic lymphocytic leukemia.

The genes are TRBV29-1 and TRBJ2-5, with a possible D match to TRBD2 (7 bases). This CDR3 is built from 14 residues. CDR1 and CDR2 (germline): SQVTM, ANQGSEA. The ends were cut back, 4 bases at V and 2 bases at J, with 14 bases in the middle. The CDR3 DNA is TGCAGCGTTGGTAGGGGGGGCCTTCAAGAGACCCAGTACTTC. Translation: CSVGRGGLQETQYF.

In its sample, this clone was seen once. The CDR3 loop is CASSQTQLRNEQFF. The DNA for the CDR3 is TGTGCCAGCAGCCAGACGCAGCTACGGAATGAGCAGTTCTTC. V gene TRBV6-6 combines with J gene TRBJ2-1; D not resolved. Germline V CDR1 and CDR2: MNHNY, SVGAGI (reference sequence). V was trimmed by 6 bases and J by 7 bases, leaving 16 bases between them. The CDR3 runs to 14 residues.

The rearrangement links TRBV29-1 to TRBJ2-4; unclear D gene. V lost 4 bases to trimming and J lost 2 bases, with 15 bases between them. The CDR3 covers 15 residues. Germline CDR1 and CDR2: SQVTM and ANQGSEA. The DNA for the CDR3 is TGCAGCGTTGGACTCCCCACCGGGCCCAAAAACATTCAGTACTTC. It encodes CSVGLPTGPKNIQYF.

The gene calls are TRBV5-1 and TRBJ1-6, with D possibly being TRBD1 (6 bases). From germline, CDR1 is SGHRS and CDR2 YFSETQ. The CDR3 has 19 amino acids. Between the trimmed V and J ends, which lost 1 base and 0 bases, there was a span of 17 bases. Written as DNA, the CDR3 is TGCGCCAGCAGCTTGATAGCCCTAGGCAGGGGCTCCTATAATTCACCCCTCCACTTT. As protein: CASSLIALGRGSYNSPLHF. Supplemented by reference TRBV5-1 and TRBJ1-6, the full variable domain reads KAGVTQTPRYLIKTRGQQVTLSCSPISGHRSVSWYQQTPGQGLQFLFEYFSETQRNKGNFPGRFSGRQFSNSRSEMNVSTLELGDSALYLCASSLIALGRGSYNSPLHFGNGTRLTVT.

The chain uses TRBV11-2 and TRBJ2-2; D is tentatively TRBD1 or TRBD2 (5 bases each). Germline V gives CDR1 SGHAT, CDR2 FQNNGV. Trimming cost V 1 base and J 0 bases, with 9 bases left between them. The CDR3 is made up of 16 amino acids. The CDR3 loop is CASSLALGANTGELFF. Here the CDR3 DNA reads TGTGCCAGCAGCTTAGCCCTGGGGGCGAACACCGGGGAGCTGTTTTTT. Together with reference TRBV11-2 and TRBJ2-2, the CDR3 gives the full variable domain: EAGVAQSPRYKIIEKRQSVAFWCNPISGHATLYWYQQILGQGPKLLIQFQNNGVVDDSQLPKDRFSAERLKGVDSTLKIQPAKLEDSAVYLCASSLALGANTGELFFGEGSRLTVL.

This chain connects TRBV4-1 to TRBJ2-3; D tentatively reads TRBD1 or TRBD2 (5 bases each). Germline V gives CDR1 MGHRA, CDR2 YSYEKL. The V end lost 3 bases, the J end lost 0 bases, and 13 bases lay between the germline ends. The CDR3 consists of 16 residues. In nucleotides, the CDR3 is TGCGCCAGCAGCCAGGGACCGGGGCTCAGCACAGATACGCAGTATTTT. Protein product: CASSQGPGLSTDTQYF.

The genes are TRBV4-1 and TRBJ1-4; weak D call: TRBD1 (6 bases). Germline loops: CDR1 MGHRA, CDR2 YSYEKL. Between the trimmed V and J ends, which lost 4 bases and 4 bases, there was a span of 10 bases. The CDR3 has 14 residues. CDR3 DNA sequence: TGCGCCAGCAGCCGGACAGATGGTAATGAAAAACTGTTTTTT. This sequence encodes CASSRTDGNEKLFF.

This clone was observed a handful of times. The gene calls are TRBV15 and TRBJ1-4; D uncertain. V lost 0 bases to trimming and J lost 4 bases, with 6 bases between them. The CDR3 has 14 residues. The germline gives CDR1 LNHNV, CDR2 YYDKDF (reference sequence). The CDR3 loop reads CATSRDGYNEKLFF. CDR3 nucleotides: TGTGCCACCAGCAGAGATGGTTATAATGAAAAACTGTTTTTT. Complete variable domain (other parts from reference TRBV15 and TRBJ1-4): DAMVIQNPRYQVTQFGKPVTLSCSQTLNHNVMYWYQQKSSQAPKLLFHYYDKDFNNEADTPDNFQSRRPNTSFCFLDIRSPGLGDTAMYLCATSRDGYNEKLFFGSGTQLSVL.

This clone was seen only a few times. V and J are TRBV11-2 and TRBJ1-1, with 9 bases that match TRBD1. V shed 7 bases, J shed 1 base, and the junction held 4 bases outside the gene matches. Germline loops: CDR1 SGHAT, CDR2 FQNNGV. CDR3 length: 14 residues. This chain's CDR3 is CASMADRGNTEAFF. CDR3 nucleotide sequence: TGTGCCAGCATGGCGGACAGGGGGAACACTGAAGCTTTCTTT.

V and J are TRBV19 and TRBJ1-4, with a weak D call TRBD1 (6 bases). The CDR3 spans 14 residues. Germline values: CDR1 LNHDA, CDR2 SQIVND (reference sequence). Trimming stripped 6 bases from V and 8 bases from J, with 16 bases between. The CDR3 coding sequence is TGTGCCAGTAGCCAACAGGGACTTAGCGAAAAACTGTTTTTT. Residues: CASSQQGLSEKLFF.

This chain joins TRBV11-2 and TRBJ2-7; D may be TRBD1 or TRBD2 (6 bases each). Trimming took 1 base from V and 3 from J, leaving 13 bases between them. The CDR3 covers 15 residues. Germline-derived CDR1 and CDR2 are SGHAT and FQNNGV. The CDR3 DNA is TGTGCCAGCAGCTTAGTCGTAGGGGGGCACTACGAGCAGTACTTC. Translation gives CASSLVVGGHYEQYF.

This clone was detected only a few times. This rearrangement joins TRBV6-6 to TRBJ1-1, with 9 nucleotides matching TRBD1. The germline V gene encodes CDR1 MNHNY and CDR2 SVGAGI (reference sequence). This CDR3 spans 16 amino acids. Losses at the gene ends were 0 bases for V and 3 bases for J; bases not matched to a gene: 5. In nucleotides, the CDR3 is TGTGCCAGCAGTTACTCCTGGGACAGGGCGGACACTGAAGCTTTCTTT. This gives the protein CASSYSWDRADTEAFF.

The chain carries TRBV10-3 and TRBJ2-5, with 13 bases identical to TRBD2. The CDR3 sequence is 15 residues long. Trimming at V came to 3 bases and at J to 2 bases, leaving 0 bases not matched to a gene. Germline CDR1 reads ENHRY; CDR2 reads SYGVKD. CDR3 loop: CAISELAGGQETQYF. DNA of the CDR3: TGTGCCATCAGTGAACTAGCGGGGGGGCAAGAGACCCAGTACTTC.

This clone was seen a few times. CDR3 amino acids: CASRHEVGQNTEAFF. Written as DNA, the CDR3 is TGCGCCAGCAGACACGAGGTGGGACAGAACACTGAAGCTTTCTTT. The V gene is TRBV4-1, the J gene TRBJ1-1, with TRBD1 as a possible D gene (6 bases). The CDR3 consists of 15 residues. The V end was cut by 6 bases, the J end by 1 base, with 15 bases between. In germline, CDR1 is MGHRA, CDR2 YSYEKL.

The chain carries TRBV6-1 and TRBJ2-7; 11 bases map to TRBD2. This CDR3 spans 14 amino acids. V lost 6 bases to trimming and J lost 4 bases; unmatched junction nucleotides: 5. Germline CDR1 MNHNS, CDR2 SASEGT. CDR3 nucleotides: TGTGCCAGCAGCCGACTAGCGGGACCTTACGAGCAGTACTTC. As protein: CASSRLAGPYEQYF.

The V and J genes are TRBV28 and TRBJ1-2, with TRBD1 matching over 8 bases. Germline V CDR1 and CDR2: MDHEN, SYDVKM. The CDR3 is made up of 15 amino acids. J lost 4 bases, V lost 6 bases, and 10 bases had no gene match. Here the CDR3 DNA reads TGTGCCAGCAGCGAACAGGACAGGGCGGCCTATGGCTACACCTTC. This codes for CASSEQDRAAYGYTF.

This clone was counted a single time. The chain joins TRBV6-1 to TRBJ1-3; no definite D call. The CDR3 extends over 14 amino acids. The germline V gene has CDR1 MNHNS and CDR2 SASEGT. V shed 6 bases and J shed 7 bases, with 16 bases lying between them. CDR3 nucleotides: TGTGCCAGCAGGGCTCGGGTTCTTGGTAACACCATATATTTT. Protein: CASRARVLGNTIYF.

The chain has TRBV29-1 and TRBJ2-2, with 7 bases that match TRBD1. Germline V gene sequence: CDR1 SQVTM, CDR2 ANQGSEA. V dropped 7 bases and J dropped 1; count of bases not matched to a gene: 3. This CDR3 has 13 amino acids. The CDR3 sequence is CSATGENTGELFF. The CDR3 bases are TGCAGCGCAACAGGGGAGAACACCGGGGAGCTGTTTTTT.

This clone showed up just once. The same CDR3 is also encoded by other DNA sequences in this sample. This chain joins TRBV29-1 and TRBJ2-2; D possibly corresponds to TRBD2 (6 bases). The CDR3 covers 12 residues. From germline, CDR1 is SQVTM and CDR2 ANQGSEA. The V end was cut by 5 bases, the J end by 4 bases, with 8 bases between. The CDR3 here is CSVLGGTGELFF. In DNA, the CDR3 is TGCAGCGTTTTGGGGGGCACCGGGGAGCTGTTTTTT.

The gene calls are TRBV5-6 and TRBJ2-1, with 14 bases aligning to TRBD2. The CDR3 consists of 17 residues. Germline V gene sequence: CDR1 SGHDT, CDR2 YYEEEE. V gave up 0 bases and J gave up 8 bases; unmatched junction bases: 7. The CDR3 coding sequence is TGTGCCAGCAGCTTGGGGACTAGCGGGGGGCCAGGAGATGAGCAGTTCTTC. As protein: CASSLGTSGGPGDEQFF.

The chain couples TRBV4-3 to TRBJ2-3; no clear D. The CDR3 loop spans 15 amino acids. CDR1 and CDR2 from the germline V gene are LGHNA and YSLEER. The ends were cut back, 0 bases at V and 3 bases at J, with 10 bases in the middle. CDR3 coding DNA: TGCGCCAGCAGCCAAGACGTAGATTCTACAGATACGCAGTATTTT. Its translation: CASSQDVDSTDTQYF.

The J gene is TRBJ1-4, the V gene TRBV28; D not certain. CDR3 length: 16 residues. Deletions cut 4 bases from V and 7 bases from J, with 19 bases between. Looked up from germline, CDR1 is MDHEN and CDR2 is SYDVKM. CDR3 sequence: CASSSQEADIVEKLFF. Written as DNA, the CDR3 is TGTGCCAGCAGTTCCCAAGAGGCCGACATAGTTGAAAAACTGTTTTTT.

The rearrangement joins TRBV6-5 to TRBJ2-2; D remains ambiguous. CDR3 size: 14 residues. From germline, CDR1 is MNHEY and CDR2 SVGAGI. V was cut by 2 bases and J by 5 bases, with 9 bases left in between. CDR3 amino acids: CASSYLLVTGELFF. The CDR3 region has the DNA TGTGCCAGCAGTTACCTGCTGGTGACCGGGGAGCTGTTTTTT.

The DNA for the CDR3 is TGCGCCAGCAGCCAAGGGGACGGGTTCATGAACACTGAAGCTTTCTTT. It is translated as CASSQGDGFMNTEAFF. The gene calls are TRBV4-1 and TRBJ1-1; maybe TRBD1 (5 bases). This CDR3 region has 16 residues. Trimming cost V 1 base and J 0 bases, with 12 bases left between them. The germline V gene has CDR1 MGHRA and CDR2 YSYEKL.

In its sample, this clone was seen a few times. The V and J genes are TRBV7-9 and TRBJ1-2; TRBD1 aligns across 8 bases. Germline V CDR1 and CDR2: SEHNR, FQNEAQ (reference sequence). This CDR3 is 15 amino acids long. The V segment lost 5 bases and the J segment 2 bases; nucleotides outside the gene matches: 7. CDR3 DNA sequence: TGTGCCAGCAGCCTAGGACAGGGCGAGAACTATGGCTACACCTTC. It encodes CASSLGQGENYGYTF.

This clone was seen only a few times. The chain is built from TRBV6-4 and TRBJ1-2; D call uncertain. V lost 8 bases, J lost 8 bases, and 18 bases lay in between. The CDR3 is made up of 13 amino acids. From germline, CDR1 is MRHNA and CDR2 SNTAGT. DNA of the CDR3: TGTGCCAGCTCCCCCCGGGTTTTCGGGGGCTACACCTTC. Its translation is CASSPRVFGGYTF.

The chain is built from TRBV5-4 and TRBJ1-2, with 7 bases aligning to TRBD1. Germline V gene sequence: CDR1 SGHNT, CDR2 YYREEE (reference sequence). The length of the CDR3 is 16 residues. The J segment lost 2 bases and the V segment lost 4 bases, leaving 11 bases of the junction unmatched. CDR3 sequence (DNA): TGTGCCAGCAGCCAAGACAGGGCCTCGGGGAACTATGGCTACACCTTC. Translating it yields CASSQDRASGNYGYTF.

This clone was seen a few times. This sequence joins TRBV10-1 and TRBJ2-7; D gene uncertain. Trimming left V 5 bases short and J 0 bases short, with 5 bases between. CDR1 WNHNN and CDR2 SYGVQD come from the germline V gene (reference sequence). The length of the CDR3 is 12 residues. CDR3 sequence (DNA): TGCGCCAGCAGTATTACCTCCTACGAGCAGTACTTC. This codes for CASSITSYEQYF.

This clone occurred once. The chain combines TRBV4-1 with TRBJ1-3; TRBD1 matches 7 bases. V was clipped by 5 bases and J by 0 bases; unmatched bases: 10. The CDR3 has 17 residues. Germline V gives CDR1 MGHRA, CDR2 YSYEKL. CDR3 coding DNA: TGCGCCAGCAGCATAGGGGGCGAACCCTTCTCTGGAAACACCATATATTTT. This sequence encodes CASSIGGEPFSGNTIYF.

This clone came up once. The chain employs TRBV9 and TRBJ2-3, with D possibly matching TRBD2 (6 bases). V lost 0 bases and J lost 3, with 11 bases in between. The CDR3 covers 15 residues. Germline lookup yields CDR1 SGDLS and CDR2 YYNGEE. The CDR3 sequence: CASSVGGDSTDTQYF. In DNA, the CDR3 is TGTGCCAGCAGCGTAGGGGGGGACTCGACAGATACGCAGTATTTT.